The 3 T cell receptor beta chains listed next were all sequenced from one sample in a study of regulatory T cells in long-lasting Graves disease. Combining iRepertoire HTBI primers with Arm-PCR of CDR3 regions, the authors built TCR beta libraries. MiXCR was run by TCRdb on the multiplex PCR reads, yielding one entry per CDR3 protein. This table holds around 250,000 distinct CDR3 sequences, 15% to 20% found once. Sample time point: newly diagnosed GD, antithyroid drugs for less than 3 months. Generation of the TCR library employed RNA extracted from PBMCs. The sample was also reused in another study, on T cells in Graves' hyperthyroidism and ophthalmopathy.

The sample consisted of peripheral blood mononuclear cells (PBMCs), taken at new diagnosis, from a patient treated with antithyroid drugs. The origin of the receptors is a woman in her 30s with Graves disease.

As concerns this clonotype: This likely traces to a read error, being one base from a far larger clone. This sequence joins TRBV6-9 and TRBJ1-2; D not resolved. Germline V gene lookup returns CDR1 MNHGY and CDR2 SVAAGI. The CDR3 runs to 16 residues. V dropped 3 bases and J dropped 0 bases, with 14 bases sitting between them. The CDR3 loop is CASSYVTSKANYGYTF. The CDR3 nucleotides read TGTGCCAGCAGTTACGTAACATCCAAAGCTAACTATGGCTACACCTTC.

Many counts were recorded for this clonotype. The rearrangement links TRBV10-3 to TRBJ1-6; TRBD1 matches 7 bases. The germline CDR1 and CDR2 sequences are ENHRY and SYGVKD. The CDR3 runs to 15 residues. V lost 0 bases, J lost 10 bases, and 6 bases stayed unmatched. The chain's CDR3 is CAISESGQKESPLHF. The CDR3 DNA reads as TGTGCCATCAGTGAGTCGGGACAGAAAGAATCACCCCTCCACTTT.

This clonotype was picked up a small number of times. A far larger clone is one nucleotide away, so this likely arose from a read error. This CDR3 reads CASTRGGGSDEQYF. The CDR3 DNA follows: TGTGCCAGCACCCGGGGGGGGGGCTCTGATGAGCAGTACTTC. The V gene is TRBV7-9, the J gene TRBJ2-7; 8 nucleotides agree with TRBD2. The CDR3 extends over 14 amino acids. The J segment lost 7 bases and the V segment lost 7 bases, leaving 12 bases of the junction unmatched. Germline CDR1 is SEHNR and CDR2 is FQNEAQ (reference sequence).